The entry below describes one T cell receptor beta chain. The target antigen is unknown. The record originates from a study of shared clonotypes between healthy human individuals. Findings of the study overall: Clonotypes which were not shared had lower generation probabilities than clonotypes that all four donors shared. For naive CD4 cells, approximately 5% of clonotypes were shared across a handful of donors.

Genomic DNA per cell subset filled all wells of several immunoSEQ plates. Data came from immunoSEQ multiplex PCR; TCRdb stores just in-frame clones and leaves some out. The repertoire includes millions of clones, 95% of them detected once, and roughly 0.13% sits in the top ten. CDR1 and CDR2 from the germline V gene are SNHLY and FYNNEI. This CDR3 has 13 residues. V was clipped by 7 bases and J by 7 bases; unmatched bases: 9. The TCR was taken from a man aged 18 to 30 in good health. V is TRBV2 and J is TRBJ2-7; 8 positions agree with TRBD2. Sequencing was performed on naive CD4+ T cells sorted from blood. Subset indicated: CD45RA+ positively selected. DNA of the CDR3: TGTGCCAGCACCGGGACTAGGGGGGGAGAGCAGTACTTC. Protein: CASTGTRGGEQYF.